Listed below are T cell receptor beta chains from one sample, sequenced in a study of blood T cell repertoires in COVID-19. The protocol was immunoSEQ multiplex PCR, while the TCRdb copy is restricted to in-frame clones and leaves out a portion. Seen here are around 95,000 clones, over 70% observed once, and the top ten hold about 10%. The source material was peripheral blood. These receptors came from a woman of 80 years or more with acute or convalescent COVID-19. Both conserved end residues are part of each CDR3. The D gene is left open where the match is weak. The size entry is marked missing in some rows and otherwise reads once, few, many or a size class.

>TRBJ1-6|-|TRBV5-1|-
TGCGCCAGCAGCAGGGAGAATTCACCCCTCCACTTT
CASSRENSPLHF
>TRBJ2-7|-|TRBV7-2|-
TGTGCCAGCTGCCCCGGGGGTTCCCTCCACGAGCAGTACTTC
CASCPGGSLHEQYF
>TRBJ2-3|TRBD2|TRBV7-2|-
TGTGCCAGCAGCTTGGCTAGCGGGGGGGCAGATACGCAGTATTTT
CASSLASGGADTQYF
>TRBJ2-5|-|TRBV15|-
TGTGCCACCAGCACAGGGGAGCAAGAGACCCAGTACTTC
CATSTGEQETQYF
>TRBJ2-2|TRBD2|TRBV9|-
TGTGCCAGCAGCATCAGCGGGGGGGCTATAACCGGGGAGCTGTTTTTT
CASSISGGAITGELFF
>TRBJ2-1|TRBD2|TRBV3-1/TRBV3-2|-
TGTGCCAGCAGCCGCCTCGGGACTAGCGGGGGGGCCTACAATGAGCAGTTCTTC
CASSRLGTSGGAYNEQFF
>TRBJ2-5|TRBD2|TRBV9|-
TGTGCCAGCAGCGTGGGACTAGCGGGGGTGCAAGAGACCCAGTACTTC
CASSVGLAGVQETQYF
>TRBJ2-2|TRBD1|TRBV11-3|once
TGTGCCAGCTCCCGGGAAGGGGGCATCACCGGGGAGCTGTTTTTT
CASSREGGITGELFF
>TRBJ2-1|-|TRBV7-9|-
TGTGCCAGCAGCCGCAGGGACAATCCAAGCTCCTACAATGAGCAGTTCTTC
CASSRRDNPSSYNEQFF
>TRBJ2-5|-|TRBV18|-
TGTGCCAGTGTCCGACCCAGCGCCCAAGAGACCCAGTACTTC
CASVRPSAQETQYF
>TRBJ1-6|-|TRBV10-2|-
TGCGCCAGCAGTGAAGGTTGGAGAACCCATTCACCCCTCCACTTT
CASSEGWRTHSPLHF
>TRBJ1-3|-|TRBV9|-
TGTGCCAGCAGCCCCTCCCTTTCTGGAAACACCATATATTTT
CASSPSLSGNTIYF
>TRBJ2-7|TRBD1|TRBV27|-
TGTGCCAGCAGTTCACCAGGGGGCACCCGCTACGAGCAGTACTTC
CASSSPGGTRYEQYF
>TRBJ1-5|-|TRBV6-5|-
TGTGCCAGCAGCCCCACACCGAATAGCAATCAGCCCCAGCATTTT
CASSPTPNSNQPQHF
>TRBJ2-1|-|TRBV7-2|-
TGTGCCAGCAGCCACCCTCAGTACAATGAGCAGTTCTTC
CASSHPQYNEQFF
>TRBJ1-2|-|TRBV5-1|-
TGCGCCAGCAGCTTTGACAGTAACTATGGCTACACCTTC
CASSFDSNYGYTF
>TRBJ1-2|TRBD1|TRBV24-1|-
TGTGCCACCAGTGATTTTGGACAGGGACAGGGTGGCTACACCTTC
CATSDFGQGQGGYTF
>TRBJ2-3|-|TRBV27|once
TGTGCCAGCAGATCAACAGGGCTCACAGATACGCAGTATTTT
CASRSTGLTDTQYF
>TRBJ1-5|-|TRBV27|-
TGTGCCAGCAGTTTTGCAGGGGGCAATCAGCCCCAGCATTTT
CASSFAGGNQPQHF
>TRBJ1-1|-|TRBV28|-
TGTGCCAGCAGTTTAGAGGTGATGAACACTGAAGCTTTCTTT
CASSLEVMNTEAFF
>TRBJ1-1|-|TRBV18|-
TGTGCCAGCTCACCATCGGGGGTTACGGGTGAAGCTTTCTTT
CASSPSGVTGEAFF
>TRBJ1-6|TRBD1|TRBV4-1|many
TGCGCCAGCAGCCACGGACAGGGACCCCCTTCACCCCTCCACTTT
CASSHGQGPPSPLHF
>TRBJ2-5|-|TRBV7-2|-
TGTGCCAGCAGCCAGGGCAGGGCAGAGACCCAGTACTTC
CASSQGRAETQYF
>TRBJ2-1|TRBD2|TRBV9|-
TGTGCCAGCAGCGTAGGGGCGGGGGGCGTAGGTACTGAGCAGTTCTTC
CASSVGAGGVGTEQFF
>TRBJ1-5|-|TRBV15|-
TGTGCCACCAGCAGAGCACAGGGAGGCAATCAGCCCCAGCATTTT
CATSRAQGGNQPQHF
>TRBJ2-1|TRBD2|TRBV19|-
TGTGCCAGTAAGGACCCCCGGGGGGGCCGCTACAATGAGCAGTTCTTC
CASKDPRGGRYNEQFF
>TRBJ1-2|-|TRBV15|-
TGTGCCACCAGCAGAGTTCCCAGGGACACCAACTATGGCTACACCTTC
CATSRVPRDTNYGYTF
>TRBJ2-2|TRBD2|TRBV9|-
TGTGCCAGCAGCGCCCACGGGGGGGCGAACACCGGGGAGCTGTTTTTT
CASSAHGGANTGELFF
>TRBJ1-5|TRBD1|TRBV7-2|-
TGTGCCAGCAGCCGGGACAGCGTCCGTTCCAATCAGCCCCAGCATTTT
CASSRDSVRSNQPQHF
>TRBJ1-4|TRBD1|TRBV28|-
TGTGCCAGCAGTTTTATACAGGGGAGTGAAAAACTGTTTTTT
CASSFIQGSEKLFF
>TRBJ1-1|-|TRBV18|few
TGTGCCAGCTCCCTGGACAGATTGAACACTGAAGCTTTCTTT
CASSLDRLNTEAFF
>TRBJ2-1|-|TRBV6-5|once
TGTGCCAGCAGTTACTCGTTCGGGGGACCATCCAATGAGCAGTTCTTC
CASSYSFGGPSNEQFF
>TRBJ1-1|-|TRBV3-1/TRBV3-2|-
TGTGCCAGCAGCCAAGTTCGGCAGGCGAACACTGAAGCTTTCTTT
CASSQVRQANTEAFF
>TRBJ1-6|TRBD1|TRBV6-2/TRBV6-3|-
TGTGCCAGCAGTTTACTTCGGGACAGGGGCTCACCCCTCCACTTT
CASSLLRDRGSPLHF
>TRBJ1-1|-|TRBV5-1|-
TGCGCCAGCAGCAAGAGTATGAACACTGAAGCTTTCTTT
CASSKSMNTEAFF